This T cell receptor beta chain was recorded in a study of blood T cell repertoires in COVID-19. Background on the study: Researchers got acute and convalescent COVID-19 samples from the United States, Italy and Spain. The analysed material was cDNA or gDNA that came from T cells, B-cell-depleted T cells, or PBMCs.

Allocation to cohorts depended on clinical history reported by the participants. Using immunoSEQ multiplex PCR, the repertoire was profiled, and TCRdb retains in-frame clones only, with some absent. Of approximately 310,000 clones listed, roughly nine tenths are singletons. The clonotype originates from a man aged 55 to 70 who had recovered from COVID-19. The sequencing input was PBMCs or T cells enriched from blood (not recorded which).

The CDR3 DNA reads as TGTGCCAGTAGTATGTCTTTCGGGGGAGAGACCCAGTACTTC. It encodes CASSMSFGGETQYF. The V call is TRBV19, the J call TRBJ2-5, with TRBD2 as a possible D gene (6 bases). This CDR3 has 14 residues. Per the germline V gene, CDR1 is LNHDA and CDR2 is SQIVND (reference sequence). V lost 3 bases, J lost 4 bases, and 12 bases lay in between. Full variable domain (remainder filled in from reference TRBV19 and TRBJ2-5): DGGITQSPKYLFRKEGQNVTLSCEQNLNHDAMYWYRQDPGQGLRLIYYSQIVNDFQKGDIAEGYSVSREKKESFPLTVTSAQKNPTAFYLCASSMSFGGETQYFGPGTRLLVL.